Given below is one T cell receptor beta chain in context. No antigen is known for it. The data were taken from a study of cytomegalovirus exposure and HLA in healthy donors. V was cut by 7 bases and J by 5 bases, with 14 bases left in between. CDR1 is MNHNY and CDR2 is SVGAGI in the germline V gene (reference sequence). The CDR3 is 14 amino acids. Study-wide results and caveats: A few of the chains that were CMV-associated were confirmed in vitro to be specific for CMV antigens. Reportedly, TCR beta sequences accurately predicted HLA-A and HLA-B alleles in most subjects.

Amplification used 60 Vbeta primers and 13 Jbeta primers. Methods used by the authors: There were about 88 million unique TCR beta chains by a later count, and around 10 million of them were shared. Here immunoSEQ multiplex PCR was the method, and the copy in TCRdb shows in-frame clones only, minus some. Clonal size and the V and J genes are those of that table, whereas D and trimming came from the DNA. Recorded for this sample: 150,000 to 200,000 clones. The chain uses TRBV6-6 and TRBJ1-4; no firm D call. The sequencing input was PBMCs. The source is a woman under 30 in good health and CMV-seropositive. The CDR3 is CASNPVGVNEKLFF. The CDR3 DNA reads TGTGCCAGCAATCCCGTCGGAGTGAATGAAAAACTGTTTTTT.